Below, 21 T cell receptor beta chains from the same sample are listed, as sequenced in a study of T-cell reconstitution after alpha-beta-depleted transplantation in children. Unique molecular identifiers were built into the TCRbeta library. TCRdb independently ran MiXCR on the PCR reads; one entry per CDR3 protein. The sample shows 750,000 to 950,000 distinct CDR3 sequences, roughly 16% of them seen only once. Sequencing used PBMCs, mostly from graft donor cells, obtained 360 days after TCRalphabeta/CD19-depleted stem cell transplant. The receptors were sampled from a male patient aged 5 to 17 who had a stem cell transplant for acute lymphoblastic leukemia, so the T cells may come from the graft donor.

This clonotype has more than one count but fewer than ten. This rearrangement joins TRBV2 to TRBJ2-7; TRBD1 is a possible D gene (6 bases). V lost 6 bases to trimming and J lost 4 bases, with 13 bases between them. The germline gives CDR1 SNHLY, CDR2 FYNNEI. This CDR3 region has 13 residues. CDR3 protein: CASRQTGPYEQYF. CDR3 in DNA: TGTGCCAGCAGGCAGACAGGCCCTTACGAGCAGTACTTC. Together with reference TRBV2 and TRBJ2-7, the CDR3 gives the full variable domain: EPEVTQTPSHQVTQMGQEVILRCVPISNHLYFYWYRQILGQKVEFLVSFYNNEISEKSEIFDDQFSVERPDGSNFTLKIRSTKLEDSAMYFCASRQTGPYEQYFGPGTRLTVT.

The CDR3 region is CAMGPGGRDEQYF. In DNA, the CDR3 is TGTGCCATGGGCCCCGGGGGGAGAGACGAGCAGTACTTC. This chain joins TRBV28 and TRBJ2-7, with 7 bases identical to TRBD2. CDR3 length equals 13 residues. Looked up from germline, CDR1 is MDHEN and CDR2 is SYDVKM. J was trimmed by 5 bases and V by 10 bases; bases with no gene match: 11.

This clonotype was seen only a few times. The chain joins TRBV6-1 to TRBJ1-6; maybe TRBD1 (5 bases). The CDR3 is made up of 14 amino acids. V lost 4 bases to trimming and J lost 9 bases, with 13 bases between them. The germline V gene encodes CDR1 MNHNS and CDR2 SASEGT. The CDR3: CASSVRQGSSPLHF. The CDR3 DNA follows: TGTGCCAGCAGTGTACGCCAGGGTAGTTCACCCCTCCACTTT.

V and J are TRBV5-1 and TRBJ2-1; perhaps TRBD2 as D (6 bases). V lost 5 bases and J 9 bases, leaving 9 bases between the germline ends. The CDR3 is made up of 11 amino acids. From germline, CDR1 is SGHRS and CDR2 YFSETQ. The CDR3 region has the DNA TGCGCCAGCAGGACTAGTTTTGAGCAGTTCTTC. This translates into CASRTSFEQFF.

This clonotype was counted many times. The V call is TRBV4-1, the J call TRBJ1-1; D gene unclear. The V end was cut by 1 base, the J end by 11 bases, with 14 bases between. The CDR3 contains 13 residues. Germline values: CDR1 MGHRA, CDR2 YSYEKL. Here the CDR3 reads CASSQGVGGPAFF. DNA for the CDR3: TGCGCCAGCAGCCAAGGAGTAGGCGGGCCCGCTTTCTTT.

Only a few counts were recorded for this clonotype. The rearrangement joins TRBV15 to TRBJ2-7; no clear D gene. Germline V lookup: CDR1 LNHNV, CDR2 YYDKDF (reference sequence). V lost 0 bases, J lost 3 bases, and 12 bases lay in between. The CDR3 totals 15 residues. CDR3 loop: CATSRDYMDLYEQYF. DNA of the CDR3: TGTGCCACCAGCAGAGATTACATGGACCTCTACGAGCAGTACTTC. Full variable domain (rest looked up from reference TRBV15 and TRBJ2-7): DAMVIQNPRYQVTQFGKPVTLSCSQTLNHNVMYWYQQKSSQAPKLLFHYYDKDFNNEADTPDNFQSRRPNTSFCFLDIRSPGLGDTAMYLCATSRDYMDLYEQYFGPGTRLTVT.

The genes are TRBV21-1 and TRBJ1-5; the listed D gene, TRBD1, was not tested against the DNA. TRBV21-1 is assigned pseudogene status. The CDR3 runs to 19 residues. The CDR3 reads CASSKLGGFGGQPNQPQHF. DNA of the CDR3: TGTGCCAGCAGCAAACTAGGGGGTTTCGGGGGACAGCCCAATCAGCCCCAGCATTTT.

This clonotype appeared many times. The V and J genes are TRBV25-1 and TRBJ2-5; D remains ambiguous. Germline values: CDR1 MGHDK, CDR2 SYGVNS. Trimming took off 2 bases at V and 0 bases at J, with 4 bases between the two ends. The CDR3 spans 13 residues. The CDR3 region is CASSEEYQETQYF. The CDR3 DNA is TGTGCCAGCAGTGAAGAATACCAAGAGACCCAGTACTTC.

The chain has TRBV12-3 or TRBV12-4 and TRBJ2-7, with D perhaps assigned TRBD1 or TRBD2 (5 bases each). V was clipped by 5 bases and J by 0 bases, with 17 bases between them. CDR3 size: 16 residues. CDR3 in DNA: TGTGCCAGCAGTAGAACCGGGACCCTGAGCTCCTACGAGCAGTACTTC. Amino acid sequence: CASSRTGTLSSYEQYF.

This clonotype appeared a few times. The gene calls are TRBV10-1 and TRBJ2-5, with 8 bases identical to TRBD1. CDR3 length: 16 residues. Germline V gene lookup returns CDR1 WNHNN and CDR2 SYGVQD (reference sequence). V lost 2 bases, J lost 0 bases, and 5 bases stayed unmatched. The CDR3 DNA reads TGCGCCAGCAGTGAGGCCCGGACAGGGTACCAAGAGACCCAGTACTTC. Encoded protein: CASSEARTGYQETQYF.

The chain is built from TRBV3-1 and TRBJ2-1; 9 nucleotides align to TRBD2. The CDR3 has 17 amino acids. Germline CDR1 reads LGHDT; CDR2 reads YNNKEL (reference sequence). V trimming: 2 bases; J trimming: 2 bases; junction bases outside the gene matches: 7. CDR3: CASSQTGLARTYNEQFF. CDR3 nucleotide sequence: TGTGCCAGCAGCCAAACCGGACTAGCGAGGACCTACAATGAGCAGTTCTTC.

This chain joins TRBV27 and TRBJ1-1; TRBD1 is a possible D gene (5 bases). Germline V gene sequence: CDR1 MNHEY, CDR2 SMNVEV (reference sequence). This CDR3 contains 15 residues. V was clipped by 2 bases and J by 5 bases, with 15 bases between them. This chain's CDR3 is CASSLDGGGLTEAFF. In nucleotides, the CDR3 is TGTGCCAGCAGTTTAGATGGGGGGGGACTTACTGAAGCTTTCTTT.

The chain joins TRBV5-1 to TRBJ2-1, with D possibly TRBD2 on 5 matching bases. This CDR3 has 17 amino acids. V gave up 2 bases and J gave up 0 bases, with 15 bases separating them. In germline, CDR1 is SGHRS, CDR2 YFSETQ. CDR3 residues: CASSLSRDRHSYNEQFF. CDR3 in DNA: TGCGCCAGCAGCTTAAGCCGGGATAGACACTCCTACAATGAGCAGTTCTTC.

The table lists this clonotype with a few counts. The chain links TRBV20-1 to TRBJ2-3; D call uncertain. This CDR3 is built from 14 residues. The germline V and J ends were trimmed by 6 bases and 4 bases, with 17 bases remaining between them. CDR1 is DFQATT, CDR2 SNEGSKA, per germline (reference sequence). CDR3 region: CSAPPAIPPDTQYF. The CDR3 DNA sequence: TGCAGTGCCCCCCCGGCGATTCCCCCAGATACGCAGTATTTT.

This chain links TRBV7-3 with TRBJ2-2; no firm D call. Trimming pared 5 bases from V and 6 bases from J, leaving 10 bases between. The CDR3 runs to 13 residues. The germline V gene encodes CDR1 SGHTA and CDR2 FQGTGA. The CDR3 DNA sequence: TGTGCCAGCAGCCCTACTCGGTCCGGGGAGCTGTTTTTT. Residues: CASSPTRSGELFF.

DNA for the CDR3: TGTGCCAGCTCCCCCGCGGGGGTGGCGAATGAGCAGTTCTTC. It codes for CASSPAGVANEQFF. This chain uses TRBV3-1 with TRBJ2-1; 7 positions agree with TRBD2. The CDR3 is 14 residues long. J gave up 7 bases and V 8 bases, and 11 bases lay outside the gene matches. CDR1 LGHDT and CDR2 YNNKEL come from the germline V gene (reference sequence).

The sample holds a few counts of this clonotype. This chain links TRBV5-1 with TRBJ2-3; D is ambiguous. CDR1 and CDR2 (germline): SGHRS, YFSETQ. The CDR3 runs 13 residues. V lost 4 bases to trimming and J lost 1 base, with 7 bases between them. The CDR3 DNA reads TGCGCCAGCAGCGCGACCCGCACAGATACGCAGTATTTT. It translates to CASSATRTDTQYF.

This clonotype showed up just a few times. The rearrangement links TRBV6-1 to TRBJ1-2; TRBD1 aligns across 10 bases. The CDR3 has 15 residues. Germline V gene data show CDR1 as MNHNS and CDR2 as SASEGT. After removal of 2 bases from V and 4 bases from J, the junction contained 4 bases not matched to a gene. The DNA of the CDR3 is TGTGCCAGCAGTGAACAGCGGACAGGGGGCTATGGCTACACCTTC. The encoded protein is CASSEQRTGGYGYTF.

V is TRBV2 and J is TRBJ2-7; 9 positions match TRBD1. J gave up 1 base and V 8 bases, and 6 bases lay outside the gene matches. The CDR3 runs to 14 residues. CDR1 is SNHLY and CDR2 is FYNNEI in the germline V gene. This CDR3 is CASVTGTGSYEQYF. As DNA, the CDR3 is TGTGCCAGCGTTACCGGGACAGGGTCCTACGAGCAGTACTTC.

In its sample, this clonotype was seen a few times. J is TRBJ2-7 and V is TRBV2; 8 bases are shared with TRBD2. This CDR3 comprises 14 residues. Germline V gene sequence: CDR1 SNHLY, CDR2 FYNNEI. The ends lost 7 bases at V and 4 bases at J; junction bases unmatched: 9. DNA for the CDR3: TGTGCCAGCAATCCAGCGGGAGCCCCTTACGAGCAGTACTTC. It codes for CASNPAGAPYEQYF.

V is TRBV7-2 and J is TRBJ2-2; TRBD2 matches 16 bases. Germline V lookup: CDR1 SGHTA, CDR2 FQGNSA. Unmatched junction bases numbered 7, after V lost 5 bases and J lost 7 bases. The CDR3 has 17 residues. CDR3 amino acids: CASSQGLAGGLGGELFF. CDR3 DNA: TGTGCCAGCAGCCAGGGACTAGCGGGAGGGCTTGGCGGGGAGCTGTTTTTT.